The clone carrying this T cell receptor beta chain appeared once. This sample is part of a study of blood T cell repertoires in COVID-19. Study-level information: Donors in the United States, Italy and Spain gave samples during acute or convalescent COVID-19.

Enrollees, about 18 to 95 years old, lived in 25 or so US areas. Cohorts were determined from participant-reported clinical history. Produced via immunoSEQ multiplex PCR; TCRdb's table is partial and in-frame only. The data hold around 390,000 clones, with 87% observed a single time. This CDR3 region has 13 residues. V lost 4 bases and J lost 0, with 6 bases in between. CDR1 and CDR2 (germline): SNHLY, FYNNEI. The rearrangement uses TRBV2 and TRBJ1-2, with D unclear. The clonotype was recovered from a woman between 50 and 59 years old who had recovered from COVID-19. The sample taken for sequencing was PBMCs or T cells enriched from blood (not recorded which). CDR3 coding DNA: TGTGCCAGCAGTGCAGAAACTAACTATGGCTACACCTTC. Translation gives CASSAETNYGYTF.